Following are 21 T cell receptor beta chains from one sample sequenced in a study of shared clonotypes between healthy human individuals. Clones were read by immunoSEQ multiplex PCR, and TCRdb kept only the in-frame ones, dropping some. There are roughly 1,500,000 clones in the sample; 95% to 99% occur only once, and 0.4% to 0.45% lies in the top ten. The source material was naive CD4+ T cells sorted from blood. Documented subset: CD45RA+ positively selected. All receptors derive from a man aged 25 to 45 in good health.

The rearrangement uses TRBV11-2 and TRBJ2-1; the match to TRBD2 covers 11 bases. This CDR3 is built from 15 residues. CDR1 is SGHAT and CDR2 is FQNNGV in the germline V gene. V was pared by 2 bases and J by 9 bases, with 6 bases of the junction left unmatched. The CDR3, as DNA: TGTGCCAGCAGCTTAAAACTAGCGGGAGAATTTGAGCAGTTCTTC. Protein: CASSLKLAGEFEQFF.

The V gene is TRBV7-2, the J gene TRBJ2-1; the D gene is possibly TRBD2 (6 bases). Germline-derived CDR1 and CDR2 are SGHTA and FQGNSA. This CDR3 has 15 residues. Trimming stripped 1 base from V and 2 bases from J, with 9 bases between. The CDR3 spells CASSLDGSPYNEQFF. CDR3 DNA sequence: TGTGCCAGCAGCTTAGACGGGAGTCCCTACAATGAGCAGTTCTTC.

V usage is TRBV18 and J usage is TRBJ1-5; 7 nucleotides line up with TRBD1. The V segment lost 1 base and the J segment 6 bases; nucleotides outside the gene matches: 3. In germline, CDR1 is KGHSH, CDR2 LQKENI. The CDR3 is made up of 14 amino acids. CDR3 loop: CASSPQGAPQPQHF. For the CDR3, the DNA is TGTGCCAGCTCACCACAGGGGGCCCCTCAGCCCCAGCATTTT.

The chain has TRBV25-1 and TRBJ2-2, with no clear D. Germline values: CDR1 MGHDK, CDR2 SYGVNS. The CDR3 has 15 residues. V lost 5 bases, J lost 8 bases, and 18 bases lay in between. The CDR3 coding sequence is TGTGCCAGCAGTTTAAGCTTGGGAAGTTATGGGGAGCTGTTTTTT. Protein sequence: CASSLSLGSYGELFF.

In DNA, the CDR3 is TGTGCCAGCAGTTTTAGCTCGGCAGCGGGGGAAGCTTTCTTT. Its translation is CASSFSSAAGEAFF. This chain uses TRBV28 with TRBJ1-1; no reliable D call. Germline-derived CDR1 and CDR2 are MDHEN and SYDVKM. V lost 3 bases and J lost 8, with 16 bases in between. This CDR3 is built from 14 residues.

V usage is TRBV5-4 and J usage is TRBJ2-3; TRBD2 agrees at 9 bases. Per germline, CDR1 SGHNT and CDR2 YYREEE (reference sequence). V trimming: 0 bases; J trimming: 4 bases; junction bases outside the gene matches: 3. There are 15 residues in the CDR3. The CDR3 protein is CASSLVAGGADTQYF. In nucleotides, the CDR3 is TGTGCCAGCAGCTTGGTGGCGGGAGGGGCAGATACGCAGTATTTT. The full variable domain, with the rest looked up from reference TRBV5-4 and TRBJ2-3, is ETGVTQSPTHLIKTRGQQVTLRCSSQSGHNTVSWYQQALGQGPQFIFQYYREEENGRGNFPPRFSGLQFPNYSSELNVNALELDDSALYLCASSLVAGGADTQYFGPGTRLTVL.

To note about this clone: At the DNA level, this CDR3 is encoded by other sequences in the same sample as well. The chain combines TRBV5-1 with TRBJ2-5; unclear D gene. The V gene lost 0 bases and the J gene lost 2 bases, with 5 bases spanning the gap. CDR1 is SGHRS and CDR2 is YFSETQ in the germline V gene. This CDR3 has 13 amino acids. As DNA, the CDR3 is TGCGCCAGCAGCTTGGGTCAACAAGAGACCCAGTACTTC. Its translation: CASSLGQQETQYF.

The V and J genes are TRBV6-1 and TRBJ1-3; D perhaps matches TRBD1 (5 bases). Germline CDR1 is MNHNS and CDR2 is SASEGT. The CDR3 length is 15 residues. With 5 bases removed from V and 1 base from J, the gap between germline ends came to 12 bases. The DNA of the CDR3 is TGTGCCAGCAGTCGACAGTCGGCATCTGGAAACACCATATATTTT. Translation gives CASSRQSASGNTIYF.

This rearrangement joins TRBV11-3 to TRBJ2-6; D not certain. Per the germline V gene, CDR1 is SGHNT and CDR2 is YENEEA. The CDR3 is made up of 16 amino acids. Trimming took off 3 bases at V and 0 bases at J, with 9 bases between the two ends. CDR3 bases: TGTGCCAGCAGCTTGGGCGGCGACTCTGGGGCCAACGTCCTGACTTTC. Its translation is CASSLGGDSGANVLTF.

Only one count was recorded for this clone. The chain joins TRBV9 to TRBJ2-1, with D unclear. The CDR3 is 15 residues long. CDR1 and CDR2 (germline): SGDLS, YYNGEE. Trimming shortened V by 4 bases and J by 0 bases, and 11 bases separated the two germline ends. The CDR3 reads CASSSDVGSYNEQFF. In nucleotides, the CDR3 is TGTGCCAGCAGCTCAGACGTCGGCTCCTACAATGAGCAGTTCTTC.

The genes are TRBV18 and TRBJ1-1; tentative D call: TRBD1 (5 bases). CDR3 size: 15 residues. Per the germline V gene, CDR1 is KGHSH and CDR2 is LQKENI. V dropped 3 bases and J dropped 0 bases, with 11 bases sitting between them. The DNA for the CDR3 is TGTGCCAGCTCACCTACTGACAGACTGAACACTGAAGCTTTCTTT. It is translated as CASSPTDRLNTEAFF.

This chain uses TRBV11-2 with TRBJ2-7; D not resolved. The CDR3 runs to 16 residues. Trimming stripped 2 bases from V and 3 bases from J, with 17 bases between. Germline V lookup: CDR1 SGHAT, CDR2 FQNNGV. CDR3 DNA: TGTGCCAGCAGCTTAAAATCGGTTCCGCAGAACTACGAGCAGTACTTC. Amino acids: CASSLKSVPQNYEQYF.

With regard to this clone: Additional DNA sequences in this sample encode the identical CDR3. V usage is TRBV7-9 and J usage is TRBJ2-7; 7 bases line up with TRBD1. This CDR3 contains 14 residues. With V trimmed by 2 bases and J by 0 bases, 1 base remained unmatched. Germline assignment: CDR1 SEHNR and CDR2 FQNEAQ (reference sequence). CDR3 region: CASSLSGGSYEQYF. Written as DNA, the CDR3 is TGTGCCAGCAGCTTATCAGGGGGCTCCTACGAGCAGTACTTC. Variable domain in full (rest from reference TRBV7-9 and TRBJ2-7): DTGVSQNPRHKITKRGQNVTFRCDPISEHNRLYWYRQTLGQGPEFLTYFQNEAQLEKSRLLSDRFSAERPKGSFSTLEIQRTEQGDSAMYLCASSLSGGSYEQYFGPGTRLTVT.

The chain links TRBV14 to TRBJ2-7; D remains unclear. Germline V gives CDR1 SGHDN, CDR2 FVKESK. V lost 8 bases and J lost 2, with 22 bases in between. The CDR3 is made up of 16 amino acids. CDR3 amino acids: CASGPRRSARTYEQYF. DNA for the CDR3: TGTGCCAGCGGCCCCCGGCGGTCAGCGAGAACCTACGAGCAGTACTTC.

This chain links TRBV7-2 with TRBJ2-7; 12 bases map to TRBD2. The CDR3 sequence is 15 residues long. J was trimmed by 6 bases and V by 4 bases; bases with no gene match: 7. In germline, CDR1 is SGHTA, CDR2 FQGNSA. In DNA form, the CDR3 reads TGTGCCAGCAGCTCGACTAGCGGGAGTATCTCCGAGCAGTACTTC. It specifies CASSSTSGSISEQYF.

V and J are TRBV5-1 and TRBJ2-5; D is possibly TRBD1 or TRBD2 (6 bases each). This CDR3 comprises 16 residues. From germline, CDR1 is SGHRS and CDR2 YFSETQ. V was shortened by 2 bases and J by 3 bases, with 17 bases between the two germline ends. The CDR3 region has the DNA TGCGCCAGCAGCTTATTCGGGGGCCCTAGCGAAGAGACCCAGTACTTC. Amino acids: CASSLFGGPSEETQYF.

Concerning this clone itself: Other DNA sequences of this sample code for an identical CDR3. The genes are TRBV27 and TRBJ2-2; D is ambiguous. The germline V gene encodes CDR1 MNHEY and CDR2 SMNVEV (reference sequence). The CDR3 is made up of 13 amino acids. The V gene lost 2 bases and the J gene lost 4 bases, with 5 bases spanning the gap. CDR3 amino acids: CASSLVGTGELFF. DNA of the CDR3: TGTGCCAGCAGTTTAGTCGGCACCGGGGAGCTGTTTTTT.

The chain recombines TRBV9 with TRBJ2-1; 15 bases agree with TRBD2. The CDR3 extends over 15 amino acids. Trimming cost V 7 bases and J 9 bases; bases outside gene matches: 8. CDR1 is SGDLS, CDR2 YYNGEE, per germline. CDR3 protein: CASGRTSGRVIEQFF. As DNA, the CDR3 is TGTGCCAGCGGAAGGACTAGCGGGAGGGTTATTGAGCAGTTCTTC.

For the CDR3, the DNA is TGTGCCAGCAGTGAATGGGGACTAGCGGTCCTCTACGAGCAGTACTTC. Protein product: CASSEWGLAVLYEQYF. The chain has TRBV6-1 and TRBJ2-7; TRBD2 agrees at 11 bases. CDR1 and CDR2 (germline): MNHNS, SASEGT. The CDR3 length is 16 residues. V lost 2 bases, J lost 3 bases, and 6 bases stayed unmatched.

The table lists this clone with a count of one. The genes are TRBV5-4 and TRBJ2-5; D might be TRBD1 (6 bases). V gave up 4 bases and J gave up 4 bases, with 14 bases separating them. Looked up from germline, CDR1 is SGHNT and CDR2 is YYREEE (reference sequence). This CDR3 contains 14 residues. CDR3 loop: CASSHRDIRETQYF. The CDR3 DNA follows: TGTGCCAGCAGCCACCGGGACATCCGAGAGACCCAGTACTTC.

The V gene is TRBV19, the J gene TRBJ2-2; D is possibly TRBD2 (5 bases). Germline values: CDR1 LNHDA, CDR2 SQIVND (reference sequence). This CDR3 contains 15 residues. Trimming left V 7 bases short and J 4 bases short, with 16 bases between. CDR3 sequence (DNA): TGTGCCAGTATGGTAAGAGGAGGAGGCACCGGGGAGCTGTTTTTT. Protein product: CASMVRGGGTGELFF.